The sequence of this T cell receptor beta chain was determined in a study of blood T cell repertoires in COVID-19. Study background: From T cells, B-cell-depleted T cells, or PBMCs came the material, which was cDNA or gDNA.

The V gene's germline CDR1 is MNHEY and CDR2 SMNVEV (reference sequence). CDR3 length: 16 amino acids. The V end was cut by 6 bases, the J end by 6 bases, with 18 bases between. Methods used by the authors: Estimation of nucleated cell counts was performed using reference gene primer amplification. Sequenced by immunoSEQ multiplex PCR; TCRdb stores in-frame clones only, minus some. The DNA gave D and trimming, while V, J and clone size come from that table. The sample consists of some 120,000 clones, over 75% of them appearing once. The sequence derives from a man older than 75 with active or convalescent COVID-19. Sequencing input: peripheral blood. The rearrangement links TRBV27 to TRBJ1-6; possible D gene TRBD1, 5 bases. The CDR3 DNA reads as TGTGCCAGCAGCCCGCCGGCAGGGAGGGTTAATTCACCCCTCCACTTT. It specifies CASSPPAGRVNSPLHF.